This is a list of T cell receptor beta chains from one sample in a study of blood T cell repertoires in COVID-19. TCRdb's table, derived via immunoSEQ multiplex PCR, lists solely in-frame clones and lacks some. Here the sample spans some 220,000 clones, about nine tenths being singletons. Material for sequencing was PBMCs or T cells enriched from blood (not recorded which). These receptors were taken from a woman in her thirties or forties with acute COVID-19. The CDR3 runs from the conserved cysteine through the conserved F or W. The D gene is left open where the match is weak. Clone size, where shown, is once, few, many, or a class for clones that have expanded.

cdr3_nt	cdr3_aa	j_call	v_call	d_call	clone_size
TGTGCCAGCAGCCGAGGGGATACGCAGTATTTT	CASSRGDTQYF	TRBJ2-3	TRBV11-3	-	-
TGTGCCAGCAGCTCGGGTCTCTATGGCTACACCTTC	CASSSGLYGYTF	TRBJ1-2	TRBV7-3	-	-
TGTGCCAGCAGACGGGACTATAGCACAGATACGCAGTATTTT	CASRRDYSTDTQYF	TRBJ2-3	TRBV6-5	TRBD2	-
TGTGCCAGCAGTGTCGGGGCAGGGGAAAACACCGGGGAGCTGTTTTTT	CASSVGAGENTGELFF	TRBJ2-2	TRBV9	-	-
TGTGCCAGCAGCGGACAGGGAACCCACCCCAATGAGCAGTTCTTC	CASSGQGTHPNEQFF	TRBJ2-1	TRBV9	TRBD1	-
TGTGCCAGCAGTTTTTATAGTTCGGTTAGCAATCAGCCCCAGCATTTT	CASSFYSSVSNQPQHF	TRBJ1-5	TRBV6-5	-	-
TGTGCCAGCAGCTCGCGGACAGGGACCTATGGCTACACCTTC	CASSSRTGTYGYTF	TRBJ1-2	TRBV11-2	TRBD1	-
TGTGCCAGCTCACCACTGGGACAGGGCGATAACTATGGCTACACCTTC	CASSPLGQGDNYGYTF	TRBJ1-2	TRBV18	TRBD1	-
TGTGCCAGAAGCCGAAATCGGACAGGGACGGACCCTGAAGCTTTCTTT	CARSRNRTGTDPEAFF	TRBJ1-1	TRBV5-3	TRBD1	-
TGTGCCAGCAGCGTACGTAGTGATTCTGAAAAACTGTTTTTT	CASSVRSDSEKLFF	TRBJ1-4	TRBV9	-	-
TGTGCCAGCAGCTTACCCAGGAACACTGAAGCTTTCTTT	CASSLPRNTEAFF	TRBJ1-1	TRBV7-8	-	-
TGTGCCAGCAGGCTAGTGCGGTGGAACTACAATGAGCAGTTCTTC	CASRLVRWNYNEQFF	TRBJ2-1	TRBV11-2	-	-
TGTGCCAGTAGTACCGAATATGGCATAGGGGCTACGCAGTATTTT	CASSTEYGIGATQYF	TRBJ2-3	TRBV19	-	-
TGTGCCAGCCACCTCAGGGGCCCAACGTACAATGAGCAGTTCTTC	CASHLRGPTYNEQFF	TRBJ2-1	TRBV13	-	-
TGTGCCAGCAGCAGGGGTCCTGAAGCTTTCTTT	CASSRGPEAFF	TRBJ1-1	TRBV2	-	-
TGCGCCAGCAGCTTGTGGCAGGGATTTTCTGGAAACACCATATATTTT	CASSLWQGFSGNTIYF	TRBJ1-3	TRBV5-1	-	-
TGTGCCAGCAGCCGCGGAACAGGGGGAGGCGGCTACACCTTC	CASSRGTGGGGYTF	TRBJ1-2	TRBV3-1/TRBV3-2	TRBD1	-
TGTGCCAGCAACCGCGGGGGGCAAAACAATGAGCAGTTCTTC	CASNRGGQNNEQFF	TRBJ2-1	TRBV7-9	TRBD2	-
TGTGCCAGCAGTACCACCCGGATCAGGGGTCCCGGGAACACTGAAGCTTTCTTT	CASSTTRIRGPGNTEAFF	TRBJ1-1	TRBV28	-	-
TGTGCCAGCAGCCAAGTTCGGAGAGCGGGGGGACCGAACACCGGGGAGCTGTTTTTT	CASSQVRRAGGPNTGELFF	TRBJ2-2	TRBV3-1/TRBV3-2	TRBD2	-
TGTGCCAGCAGGCTCCTGGACAGGGACTTCTTC	CASRLLDRDFF	TRBJ1-2	TRBV6-5	TRBD1	-
TGTGCCAGCAGCCAGTCTGGGGAGGGGATCTATGGCTACACCTTC	CASSQSGEGIYGYTF	TRBJ1-2	TRBV14	-	-
TGTGCCAGCAGCCCGGGAGTGGACCCCACAGATACGCAGTATTTT	CASSPGVDPTDTQYF	TRBJ2-3	TRBV7-2	-	once
TGTGCCAGCAGTTTTAGTTCGAACACTGAAGCTTTCTTT	CASSFSSNTEAFF	TRBJ1-1	TRBV12-3/TRBV12-4	-	-
TGTGCCAGCAGTCCCGGGACAGGGGGTTCACCCCTCCACTTT	CASSPGTGGSPLHF	TRBJ1-6	TRBV2	TRBD1	once
TGTGCCAGCAGCTTACTTGGGGCCACTGAAGCTTTCTTT	CASSLLGATEAFF	TRBJ1-1	TRBV5-4	-	once
TGCGCCAGCAGCTTAGGGGTAAATCAGCCCCAGCATTTT	CASSLGVNQPQHF	TRBJ1-5	TRBV5-1	-	-
TGTGCCAGCAGAGAAGGCGGGACAGGGAACTATGGCTACACCTTC	CASREGGTGNYGYTF	TRBJ1-2	TRBV2	TRBD1	-
TGTGCCAGCAGTGCAATGTGGCCGGGACTAGCGGGGAGCACAGATACGCAGTATTTT	CASSAMWPGLAGSTDTQYF	TRBJ2-3	TRBV2	TRBD2	few